The 27 T cell receptor beta chains presented below share a single source sample, sequenced in a study of T cells in Graves' hyperthyroidism and ophthalmopathy. RNA transcripts yielded amplified TCR beta CDR3 regions. HTBI primers drove first-round RT-PCR of the TCR CDR3. TCRdb reprocessed the multiplex PCR reads with MiXCR, giving one entry per CDR3 protein. The data contain roughly 380,000 distinct CDR3 sequences, about a sixth of them seen just once; the ten biggest clones take up about a sixth. The sample taken for sequencing was blood. These TCRs come from a woman in her forties with Graves' ophthalmopathy.

This clonotype showed up many times. The J gene is TRBJ1-5, the V gene TRBV10-3; 12 bases fit TRBD1. The germline V gene has CDR1 ENHRY and CDR2 SYGVKD. The CDR3 has 16 residues. Unmatched junction bases numbered 5, after V lost 4 bases and J lost 4 bases. CDR3 region: CAISGGTGGWNQPQHF. CDR3 coding DNA: TGTGCCATCAGTGGGGGGACAGGGGGCTGGAATCAGCCCCAGCATTTT.

About this clonotype itself: A much larger clone lies one base from this, so it may be a read error. The V call is TRBV4-1, the J call TRBJ2-4; 8 nucleotides line up with TRBD2. CDR3 length equals 21 residues. Germline loops: CDR1 MGHRA, CDR2 YSYEKL. The CDR3 DNA follows: TGCGCCAGCAGCCAAGTCAGCGGGAGCATTATAATCGAGCTAGCCAAAAACATGCAGTACTTC. Translation: CASSQVSGSIIIELAKNMQYF.

This clonotype was counted at least ten times. This chain joins TRBV27 and TRBJ2-2, with 8 bases fitting TRBD1. The CDR3 contains 17 residues. The V gene's germline CDR1 is MNHEY and CDR2 SMNVEV (reference sequence). With V trimmed by 5 bases and J by 6 bases, 14 bases remained unmatched. CDR3 loop: CASSPTVARGLAGELFF. For the CDR3, the DNA is TGTGCCAGCAGTCCGACGGTGGCCAGGGGGCTGGCCGGGGAGCTGTTTTTT.

The table lists this clonotype with many counts. A junction boundary mismatches the germline segment, possibly from a read error. V usage is TRBV12-3 or TRBV12-4 and J usage is TRBJ2-2; 8 nucleotides agree with TRBD1. The CDR3 has 16 residues. The CDR3 region is CASILSGQVNTGELFF. The CDR3 bases are TGTGCCAGCATTTTATCGGGACAGGTTAACACCGGGGAGCTGTTTTTT.

This clonotype was observed at least ten times. V is TRBV28 and J is TRBJ1-1; D may be TRBD1 (6 bases). This CDR3 contains 14 residues. The germline V gene encodes CDR1 MDHEN and CDR2 SYDVKM. V lost 8 bases to trimming and J lost 8 bases, with 21 bases between them. Here the CDR3 DNA reads TGTGCCAGCTTCGAGGGGGGAACGAGCGTAGAAGCTTTCTTT. Translating gives CASFEGGTSVEAFF.

This clonotype was observed many times. The chain couples TRBV5-1 to TRBJ2-7; 8 bases match TRBD2. V shed 7 bases and J 3 bases; nucleotides not matched to a gene: 9. Germline-derived CDR1 and CDR2 are SGHRS and YFSETQ. The CDR3 covers 14 residues. CDR3 residues: CASREGLIFYEQYF. The CDR3 nucleotides are TGCGCCAGCCGGGAGGGACTCATCTTCTACGAGCAGTACTTC.

Many counts were recorded for this clonotype. This sequence joins TRBV2 and TRBJ2-2, with D tentatively TRBD1 or TRBD2 (5 bases each). V was clipped by 8 bases and J by 6 bases, with 16 bases between them. Germline CDR1 and CDR2: SNHLY and FYNNEI. The CDR3 sequence is 14 residues long. In DNA, the CDR3 is TGTGCCAGCCGGACGGTCCGGGGACCCGGGGAGCTGTTTTTT. Protein product: CASRTVRGPGELFF.

In this sample, this clonotype turned up many times. The DNA for the CDR3 is TGTGCCAGCAGGGTCGAACCGGGACAGGGGGCCTACGAGCAGTACTTC. Protein product: CASRVEPGQGAYEQYF. The genes are TRBV2 and TRBJ2-7; 11 bases align to TRBD1. Germline assignment: CDR1 SNHLY and CDR2 FYNNEI. V lost 6 bases and J lost 2; bases outside the gene matches: 9. This CDR3 is 16 amino acids long.

This clonotype was counted ten times or more. The J gene is TRBJ2-7, the V gene TRBV27; a possible D gene is TRBD1 (6 bases). This CDR3 has 14 amino acids. The germline CDR1 and CDR2 sequences are MNHEY and SMNVEV (reference sequence). With 2 bases removed from V and 3 bases from J, the gap between germline ends came to 11 bases. The chain's CDR3 is CASSLRGQIYEQYF. The CDR3, as DNA: TGTGCCAGCAGTTTAAGGGGACAAATCTACGAGCAGTACTTC.

The CDR3 region is CASSYRVVIAGKWSYEQYF. DNA for the CDR3: TGTGCCAGCAGTTATCGCGTGGTGATTGCAGGGAAATGGTCCTACGAGCAGTACTTC. The chain links TRBV6-2 or TRBV6-3 to TRBJ2-7; D perhaps matches TRBD1 (5 bases). This CDR3 comprises 19 residues. Trimming took off 3 bases at V and 1 base at J, with 25 bases between the two ends. Germline CDR1 reads MNHEY; CDR2 reads SVGEGT.

This clonotype was picked up many times. This sequence joins TRBV30 and TRBJ2-5; TRBD2 is a possible D gene (6 bases). Germline CDR1 GTSNPN, CDR2 SVGIG (reference sequence). V lost 3 bases and J 5 bases, leaving 16 bases between the germline ends. The CDR3 has 14 residues. CDR3 residues: CAWSPLSRGETQYF. In DNA, the CDR3 is TGTGCCTGGAGCCCGTTGTCCCGGGGGGAGACCCAGTACTTC. The variable domain in full, with the rest retrieved from reference TRBV30 and TRBJ2-5, is SQTIHQWPATLVQPVGSPLSLECTVEGTSNPNLYWYRQAAGRGLQLLFYSVGIGQISSEVPQNLSASRPQDRQFILSSKKLLLSDSGFYLCAWSPLSRGETQYFGPGTRLLVL.

The chain couples TRBV12-3 or TRBV12-4 to TRBJ2-5; tentative D call: TRBD2 (6 bases). The V end was cut by 3 bases, the J end by 1 base, with 15 bases between. The CDR3 runs 16 residues. CDR3 in DNA: TGTGCCAGCAGTTTGGGAGGACGGGGCCCCCAAGAGACCCAGTACTTC. Amino acid sequence: CASSLGGRGPQETQYF.

The sample holds many counts of this clonotype. The J gene is TRBJ2-7, the V gene TRBV7-2, with 11 positions matching TRBD2. The germline CDR1 and CDR2 sequences are SGHTA and FQGNSA. CDR3 length equals 15 residues. V lost 3 bases to trimming and J lost 5 bases; unmatched junction nucleotides: 6. The DNA of the CDR3 is TGTGCCAGCAGCTTTAGCACTAGCGGGAGAAACGAGCAGTACTTC. This gives the protein CASSFSTSGRNEQYF.

This clonotype was observed at least ten times. V usage is TRBV24-1 and J usage is TRBJ2-5, with D possibly TRBD1 on 6 matching bases. Germline V gene lookup returns CDR1 KGHDR and CDR2 SFDVKD. The germline V and J ends were trimmed by 4 bases and 5 bases, with 13 bases remaining between them. The CDR3 loop spans 14 amino acids. CDR3 residues: CATSEPGVGETQYF. The CDR3 coding sequence is TGTGCCACCAGTGAGCCAGGGGTGGGGGAGACCCAGTACTTC.

This clonotype was seen repeatedly, ten times or more. This chain connects TRBV6-2 or TRBV6-3 to TRBJ2-7, with 10 bases fitting TRBD1. Trimming removed 6 bases from V and 6 bases from J; junction bases left unmatched: 11. CDR1 and CDR2 (germline): MNHEY, SVGEGT. The CDR3 is 15 residues long. The CDR3 loop is CASRTSGTGAGEQYF. For the CDR3, the DNA is TGTGCCAGCAGAACCTCCGGGACAGGGGCCGGCGAGCAGTACTTC.

The V call is TRBV13, the J call TRBJ1-2, with TRBD1 as a possible D gene (5 bases). The germline CDR1 and CDR2 sequences are PRHDT and FYEKMQ (reference sequence). The ends were cut back, 0 bases at V and 2 bases at J, with 10 bases in the middle. CDR3 length equals 15 residues. CDR3 nucleotide sequence: TGTGCCAGCAGCTTAGGGGGACGGATGAACTATGGCTACACCTTC. Translation gives CASSLGGRMNYGYTF.

As concerns this clonotype: At one end, the junction sequence differs from germline, possibly due to a read error. This chain uses TRBV20-1 with TRBJ2-7, with D tentatively TRBD2 (5 bases). The CDR3 spans 14 residues. Germline loops: CDR1 DFQATT, CDR2 SNEGSKA (reference sequence). The CDR3 region is CSAGTIGISYEQCF. The CDR3 DNA reads TGCAGTGCTGGAACTATCGGGATCTCCTACGAGCAGTGCTTC.

This clonotype was recorded many times. The rearrangement uses TRBV6-1 and TRBJ1-5, with D uncertain. With 6 bases removed from V and 4 bases from J, the gap between germline ends came to 10 bases. Germline loops: CDR1 MNHNS, CDR2 SASEGT. This CDR3 is built from 13 residues. CDR3 protein: CASSLYTNQPQHF. Here the CDR3 DNA reads TGTGCCAGCAGCTTGTACACGAATCAGCCCCAGCATTTT.

This clonotype was detected ten times or more. The rearrangement uses TRBV5-1 and TRBJ2-7; D is uncertain. The CDR3 totals 13 residues. The germline V and J ends were trimmed by 1 base and 3 bases, with 8 bases remaining between them. Germline CDR1 SGHRS, CDR2 YFSETQ. CDR3 sequence (DNA): TGCGCCAGCAGCTTGTCAACCTTCTACGAGCAGTACTTC. This gives the protein CASSLSTFYEQYF.

This clonotype has a count of ten or more. The chain is built from TRBV20-1 and TRBJ2-5, with TRBD1 matching over 7 bases. The CDR3 covers 14 residues. Germline trimming cut 6 bases from V and 5 bases from J; bases unmatched to any gene: 12. Germline CDR1 and CDR2: DFQATT and SNEGSKA (reference sequence). CDR3 in amino acids: CSALALDRVETQYF. In DNA, the CDR3 is TGCAGTGCCCTCGCTCTCGACAGGGTTGAGACCCAGTACTTC.

This clonotype was seen at least ten times. V is TRBV10-3 and J is TRBJ1-1; TRBD1 agrees at 7 bases. The V gene end was trimmed by 6 bases and the J gene end by 4 bases; junction bases not matched to a gene: 5. CDR3 length: 13 amino acids. Looked up from germline, CDR1 is ENHRY and CDR2 is SYGVKD. This chain's CDR3 is CAIRLDRATEAFF. The CDR3 region has the DNA TGTGCCATCAGATTAGACAGGGCCACTGAAGCTTTCTTT.

This clonotype was seen at least ten times. J is TRBJ1-1 and V is TRBV5-1; tentative D call: TRBD1 (6 bases). CDR3 length equals 14 residues. V gave up 2 bases and J gave up 1 base, with 9 bases separating them. From germline, CDR1 is SGHRS and CDR2 YFSETQ. CDR3 sequence: CASSLQGPNTEAFF. CDR3 bases: TGCGCCAGCAGCTTACAGGGTCCGAACACTGAAGCTTTCTTT.

The chain recombines TRBV29-1 with TRBJ2-7, with D tentatively TRBD1 (6 bases). The CDR3 runs to 12 residues. The germline V gene encodes CDR1 SQVTM and CDR2 ANQGSEA. The V and J ends lost 6 bases and 0 bases respectively, with 9 bases between them. The CDR3 nucleotides are TGCAGCGTAAGGACAGCCTCCTACGAGCAGTACTTC. Translation gives CSVRTASYEQYF.

This clonotype appeared a few times. The chain links TRBV28 to TRBJ2-7; D remains ambiguous. Trimming shortened V by 3 bases and J by 0 bases, and 9 bases separated the two germline ends. Germline loops: CDR1 MDHEN, CDR2 SYDVKM. The CDR3 contains 14 residues. Here the CDR3 reads CASSFSRNSYEQYF. The CDR3, as DNA: TGTGCCAGCAGTTTCTCCCGCAACTCCTACGAGCAGTACTTC.

This clonotype occurred many times. The chain recombines TRBV27 with TRBJ2-2, with TRBD2 matching 7 bases. CDR1 MNHEY and CDR2 SMNVEV come from the germline V gene (reference sequence). V was clipped by 3 bases and J by 7 bases; unmatched bases: 2. The CDR3 totals 13 residues. CDR3 nucleotides: TGTGCCAGCAGTTTCAGCGGGGTCGGGGAGCTGTTTTTT. Protein: CASSFSGVGELFF.

This clonotype was observed a few times. The chain links TRBV14 to TRBJ1-1; D ambiguous. Per germline, CDR1 SGHDN and CDR2 FVKESK. There are 15 residues in the CDR3. Trimming pared 1 base from V and 4 bases from J, leaving 13 bases between. This CDR3 reads CASSQAGRFRTEAFF. The DNA of the CDR3 is TGTGCCAGCAGCCAAGCCGGAAGGTTTCGCACTGAAGCTTTCTTT.

To note about this clonotype: The junction and the germline gene differ at one end; a read error may be behind it. The chain uses TRBV27 and TRBJ2-7, with TRBD2 matching over 7 bases. The CDR3 contains 13 residues. Germline lookup yields CDR1 MNHEY and CDR2 SMNVEV (reference sequence). In DNA, the CDR3 is TGTGCCAGCCGGGAGGTCAGCTACTACGAGCAGTGCTTC. This codes for CASREVSYYEQCF.